This T cell receptor (beta chain) was identified during a study of vaccination and CD4 T cells after COVID-19. The treatment is: approximately 9-day PBMC culture with coronavirus spike peptide pools or control peptides (ViraFEST assay). An Oncomine TCR Beta short-read assay was used to sequence the DNA from cultured CD4+ T cells. TCRdb analysed the PCR reads with MiXCR anew, one entry per CDR3 protein. Here the sample spans thousands of distinct CDR3 sequences, around four fifths being singletons. In the case of this clonotype: What it recognizes is unknown.

Sequencing was carried out using CD4+ T cells from blood, cultured in vitro. The receptor's source is a human donor who had recovered from COVID-19.

The CDR3 loop is CASSLWTGPGANVLTF. CDR3 DNA sequence: TGTGCCAGCAGCCTCTGGACAGGGCCTGGGGCCAACGTCCTGACTTTC. The chain has TRBV11-2 and TRBJ2-6; 8 bases are shared with TRBD1. V shed 5 bases, J shed 2 bases, and the junction held 5 bases outside the gene matches. Germline V gene sequence: CDR1 SGHAT, CDR2 FQNNGV. The CDR3 has 16 amino acids.